One and the same sample provided the 28 T cell receptor beta chains below, sequenced in a study of blood T cell repertoires in COVID-19. Only in-frame clones appear in the TCRdb table, and some are missing; sequencing was by immunoSEQ multiplex PCR. The table has some 170,000 clones, 90% seen once; the top ten hold 18%. The sequencing input was peripheral blood. Receptors were obtained from a man aged 60 to 69 with active or convalescent COVID-19.

J is TRBJ2-5 and V is TRBV10-3, with D maybe TRBD1 (5 bases). V was cut by 10 bases and J by 1 base, with 13 bases left in between. The germline V gene encodes CDR1 ENHRY and CDR2 SYGVKD. The CDR3 totals 13 residues. In nucleotides, the CDR3 is TGTGCCACCCACCAGGGTTCCCAAGAGACCCAGTACTTC. It is translated as CATHQGSQETQYF.

The V call is TRBV19, the J call TRBJ1-1; tentative D call: TRBD1 (6 bases). Germline V gene sequence: CDR1 LNHDA, CDR2 SQIVND (reference sequence). The V gene lost 4 bases and the J gene lost 3 bases, with 12 bases spanning the gap. There are 14 residues in the CDR3. The CDR3 region is CASSRDTFYTEAFF. The CDR3, as DNA: TGTGCCAGTAGTAGGGACACCTTTTACACTGAAGCTTTCTTT.

For this clone: At one end, the junction sequence differs from germline, possibly due to a read error. V usage is TRBV10-2 and J usage is TRBJ1-3; 8 positions match TRBD1. The CDR3 spans 16 residues. Germline CDR1 WSHSY, CDR2 SAAADI. The CDR3 nucleotides are TGCGCCAGCAGTGAGCCCGGGACAGGCTCTCGAAACACCATATATTTT. Protein product: CASSEPGTGSRNTIYF.

The V gene is TRBV15, the J gene TRBJ1-3; perhaps TRBD1 as D (6 bases). Germline V gene lookup returns CDR1 LNHNV and CDR2 YYDKDF (reference sequence). V dropped 5 bases and J dropped 2 bases, with 10 bases sitting between them. The CDR3 is made up of 14 amino acids. The CDR3 sequence is CATSPGAPGNTIYF. The CDR3 region has the DNA TGTGCCACCAGCCCAGGGGCTCCTGGAAACACCATATATTTT.

The rearrangement uses TRBV7-8 and TRBJ2-2; 7 nucleotides line up with TRBD1. CDR1 and CDR2 from the germline V gene are SGHVS and FQNEAQ. The J segment lost 9 bases and the V segment lost 1 base, leaving 8 bases of the junction unmatched. The CDR3 runs 15 residues. CDR3 region: CASSLDPGTARELFF. CDR3 nucleotide sequence: TGTGCCAGCAGCTTAGATCCCGGGACAGCCAGGGAGCTGTTTTTT.

This clone has just a few counts. CDR3 amino acids: CSVGPPGEAFF. The CDR3 nucleotides read TGCAGCGTTGGGCCCCCAGGGGAAGCTTTCTTT. The chain recombines TRBV29-1 with TRBJ1-1; maybe TRBD1 (5 bases). Germline CDR1 reads SQVTM; CDR2 reads ANQGSEA. This CDR3 comprises 11 residues. V was clipped by 4 bases and J by 8 bases, with 11 bases between them.

The V gene is TRBV10-3, the J gene TRBJ1-1; TRBD1 is a possible D gene (5 bases). The CDR3 has 13 residues. Looked up from germline, CDR1 is ENHRY and CDR2 is SYGVKD. Trimming removed 8 bases at V and 0 bases at J, with 10 bases between. CDR3 in amino acids: CAIGGSMNTEAFF. DNA for the CDR3: TGTGCCATCGGGGGGTCCATGAACACTGAAGCTTTCTTT.

The chain is built from TRBV7-8 and TRBJ2-1; TRBD2 matches at 9 bases. The length of the CDR3 is 17 residues. V lost 1 base to trimming and J lost 0 bases; unmatched junction nucleotides: 4. The V gene's germline CDR1 is SGHVS and CDR2 FQNEAQ. The CDR3 nucleotides are TGTGCCAGCAGCTTAGGGAGCGGGGGGAGCTCCTACAATGAGCAGTTCTTC. Translated: CASSLGSGGSSYNEQFF.

The chain employs TRBV6-1 and TRBJ1-1, with 8 bases identical to TRBD1. CDR1 and CDR2 from the germline V gene are MNHNS and SASEGT. This CDR3 is 13 amino acids long. V trimming: 3 bases; J trimming: 5 bases; junction bases outside the gene matches: 2. The CDR3, as DNA: TGTGCCAGCAGTGACAGGGGGCTTACTGAAGCTTTCTTT. The encoded protein is CASSDRGLTEAFF.

This chain links TRBV19 with TRBJ1-5, with 9 bases fitting TRBD1. The CDR3 sequence is 18 residues long. In germline, CDR1 is LNHDA, CDR2 SQIVND (reference sequence). V was clipped by 1 base and J by 0 bases; unmatched bases: 7. The CDR3 DNA reads TGTGCCAGTAGTATAGGGGACAGGGCCCGCTATAGCAATCAGCCCCAGCATTTT. It codes for CASSIGDRARYSNQPQHF.

The chain employs TRBV2 and TRBJ1-3; tentative D call: TRBD1 (5 bases). The V and J ends lost 4 bases and 3 bases respectively, with 13 bases between them. The germline V gene encodes CDR1 SNHLY and CDR2 FYNNEI. The CDR3 contains 15 residues. CDR3 in DNA: TGTGCCAGCAGTGTCTCGCGGCAGGGTGGAAACACCATATATTTT. Protein product: CASSVSRQGGNTIYF.

The chain combines TRBV5-8 with TRBJ2-4; 8 bases map to TRBD2. After removal of 2 bases from V and 0 bases from J, the junction contained 10 bases not matched to a gene. The CDR3 extends over 18 amino acids. The germline V gene encodes CDR1 SGHTS and CDR2 YDEGEE. The DNA of the CDR3 is TGTGCCAGCAGCTTCCGGGAGGGGGTGATGGGAGCCAAAAACATTCAGTACTTC. Translating it yields CASSFREGVMGAKNIQYF.

The chain recombines TRBV30 with TRBJ2-7; D may be TRBD1 (5 bases). The V end lost 3 bases, the J end lost 3 bases, and 9 bases lay between the germline ends. The CDR3 is 12 amino acids. From germline, CDR1 is GTSNPN and CDR2 SVGIG (reference sequence). CDR3 nucleotide sequence: TGTGCCTGGAGGGGGCCCGGCTACGAGCAGTACTTC. Translation gives CAWRGPGYEQYF.

The chain recombines TRBV12-3 or TRBV12-4 with TRBJ2-1; perhaps TRBD2 as D (5 bases). V was trimmed by 3 bases and J by 10 bases, leaving 13 bases between them. The CDR3 is 13 residues long. This CDR3 reads CASSFAPGREQFF. In DNA, the CDR3 is TGTGCCAGCAGTTTCGCCCCGGGGAGAGAGCAGTTCTTC.

This clone occurred a few times. The CDR3 reads CASSLEAADSNQPQHF. CDR3 DNA: TGTGCCAGCAGCTTGGAAGCAGCGGATAGCAATCAGCCCCAGCATTTT. V is TRBV7-2 and J is TRBJ1-5; D gene unclear. Trimming left V 3 bases short and J 0 bases short, with 12 bases between. Germline CDR1 reads SGHTA; CDR2 reads FQGNSA. This CDR3 region has 16 residues.

The chain recombines TRBV7-9 with TRBJ1-4; 9 bases match TRBD1. CDR1 and CDR2 from the germline V gene are SEHNR and FQNEAQ (reference sequence). The CDR3 contains 14 residues. Trimming at V came to 5 bases and at J to 7 bases, leaving 5 bases not matched to a gene. The CDR3 spells CASSLRQGGEKLFF. The CDR3 nucleotides read TGTGCCAGCAGCCTCAGACAGGGGGGTGAAAAACTGTTTTTT. The full variable domain, completed using reference TRBV7-9 and TRBJ1-4, is DTGVSQNPRHKITKRGQNVTFRCDPISEHNRLYWYRQTLGQGPEFLTYFQNEAQLEKSRLLSDRFSAERPKGSFSTLEIQRTEQGDSAMYLCASSLRQGGEKLFFGSGTQLSVL.

The V gene is TRBV10-3, the J gene TRBJ1-1; TRBD1 is a possible D gene (6 bases). Trimming pared 11 bases from V and 2 bases from J, leaving 12 bases between. The CDR3 contains 12 residues. Per the germline V gene, CDR1 is ENHRY and CDR2 is SYGVKD. CDR3 sequence: CAVGQTNTEAFF. CDR3 sequence (DNA): TGTGCCGTAGGACAGACTAACACTGAAGCTTTCTTT.

This chain links TRBV7-9 with TRBJ1-2, with 9 nucleotides matching TRBD1. CDR1 is SEHNR, CDR2 FQNEAQ, per germline (reference sequence). The CDR3 loop spans 16 amino acids. The junction had 5 bases not matched to a gene; V was cut back by 0 bases and J by 3 bases. CDR3 DNA sequence: TGTGCCAGCAGCTTAGCCGGACAGGGGTTTGACTATGGCTACACCTTC. It translates to CASSLAGQGFDYGYTF. Drawing the rest from reference TRBV7-9 and TRBJ1-2, the complete variable domain is DTGVSQNPRHKITKRGQNVTFRCDPISEHNRLYWYRQTLGQGPEFLTYFQNEAQLEKSRLLSDRFSAERPKGSFSTLEIQRTEQGDSAMYLCASSLAGQGFDYGYTFGSGTRLTVV.

This clone was seen a few times. The chain recombines TRBV29-1 with TRBJ1-2, with TRBD1 matching 7 bases. The ends lost 4 bases at V and 4 bases at J; junction bases unmatched: 6. CDR3 length: 13 residues. Germline CDR1 SQVTM, CDR2 ANQGSEA. DNA for the CDR3: TGCAGCGTTGCTACAGGGGACAGCTATGGCTACACCTTC. Its protein product is CSVATGDSYGYTF.

The genes are TRBV6-5 and TRBJ2-1; 10 bases are shared with TRBD1. Germline assignment: CDR1 MNHEY and CDR2 SVGAGI. V shed 8 bases, J shed 7 bases, and the junction held 5 bases outside the gene matches. CDR3 size: 13 residues. CDR3 in amino acids: CASSDRGYNEQFF. The CDR3 DNA sequence: TGTGCCAGCTCGGACAGGGGGTATAATGAGCAGTTCTTC.

The V gene is TRBV10-3, the J gene TRBJ1-5; weak D call: TRBD1 (5 bases). Germline V gene lookup returns CDR1 ENHRY and CDR2 SYGVKD. Trimming pared 2 bases from V and 3 bases from J, leaving 8 bases between. The length of the CDR3 is 14 residues. CDR3 amino acids: CAISEGAVNQPQHF. As DNA, the CDR3 is TGTGCCATCAGTGAGGGGGCAGTCAATCAGCCCCAGCATTTT.

The rearrangement uses TRBV3-1 (or the pseudogene TRBV3-2) and TRBJ1-2, with TRBD1 matching 10 bases. This CDR3 contains 16 residues. Germline V gene lookup returns CDR1 LGHDT and CDR2 YNNKEL (reference sequence). Trimming cost V 0 bases and J 6 bases; bases outside gene matches: 7. The CDR3 spells CASSQEGAGQGHGYTF. CDR3 coding DNA: TGTGCCAGCAGCCAAGAGGGAGCGGGACAGGGGCATGGCTACACCTTC.

This clone showed up just once. The chain joins TRBV5-1 to TRBJ2-3; TRBD1 aligns across 10 bases. Unmatched junction bases numbered 3, after V lost 4 bases and J lost 4 bases. The CDR3 consists of 14 residues. Germline CDR1 SGHRS, CDR2 YFSETQ. This chain's CDR3 is CASSATGGPDTQYF. The CDR3 coding sequence is TGCGCCAGCAGCGCGACAGGGGGCCCAGATACGCAGTATTTT.

The chain recombines TRBV5-6 with TRBJ1-5, with 8 bases that match TRBD1. CDR3 length equals 15 residues. Germline CDR1 is SGHDT and CDR2 is YYEEEE. Trimming at V came to 0 bases and at J to 1 base, leaving 0 bases not matched to a gene. CDR3 loop: CASSLGTGSNQPQHF. CDR3 nucleotides: TGTGCCAGCAGCTTGGGGACAGGGAGCAATCAGCCCCAGCATTTT.

The sample holds one count of this clone. This sequence joins TRBV6-5 and TRBJ1-2; TRBD1 aligns across 7 bases. CDR3 size: 14 residues. Germline trimming cut 7 bases from V and 0 bases from J; bases unmatched to any gene: 5. Germline V gene sequence: CDR1 MNHEY, CDR2 SVGAGI. The chain's CDR3 is CASTGQPANYGYTF. CDR3 sequence (DNA): TGTGCCAGCACGGGACAGCCAGCTAACTATGGCTACACCTTC.

The rearrangement links TRBV11-2 to TRBJ1-6, with TRBD1 matching 10 bases. Germline V gene lookup returns CDR1 SGHAT and CDR2 FQNNGV. V trimming: 5 bases; J trimming: 7 bases; junction bases outside the gene matches: 5. The CDR3 has 15 amino acids. CDR3 DNA sequence: TGTGCCAGCAGCAAGACAGGGGGCTGGAATTCACCCCTCCACTTT. Its protein product is CASSKTGGWNSPLHF.

The chain couples TRBV19 to TRBJ2-2; the D gene is possibly TRBD1 (6 bases). The ends were cut back, 5 bases at V and 3 bases at J, with 10 bases in the middle. This CDR3 has 14 residues. Germline V CDR1 and CDR2: LNHDA, SQIVND (reference sequence). CDR3 sequence (DNA): TGTGCCAGTAGTTCTCGGACAGACACCGGGGAGCTGTTTTTT. Translation: CASSSRTDTGELFF.

The J gene is TRBJ1-1, the V gene TRBV29-1; the D is unclear. The CDR3 length is 14 residues. Trimming stripped 2 bases from V and 2 bases from J, with 12 bases between. CDR1 and CDR2 from the germline V gene are SQVTM and ANQGSEA. The CDR3: CSVESGRGNTEAFF. As DNA, the CDR3 is TGCAGCGTTGAATCGGGCCGGGGAAACACTGAAGCTTTCTTT.